This T cell receptor (beta chain) was obtained from a study of blood T cell repertoires in COVID-19. Study details: The samples span acute and convalescent COVID-19 from the United States, Italy and Spain. PBMCs, B-cell-depleted T cells, or T cells were the source of the cDNA or gDNA that made up the material.

Per the original methods: Estimated nucleated cell counts came from reference gene primer amplification. Clones were sequenced by immunoSEQ multiplex PCR, and TCRdb holds only the in-frame ones, with some missing. V, J and clone size are those of that table, while D and trimming were read from the DNA. The profile covers 100,000 to 150,000 clones, with about 88% appearing a single time and over 1% taken by the ten largest. In its sample, this clone was seen once. The junction had 6 bases not matched to a gene; V was cut back by 0 bases and J by 6 bases. CDR3 length: 15 residues. The germline gives CDR1 SGHRS, CDR2 YFSETQ.

The chain combines TRBV5-1 with TRBJ1-2; TRBD1 matches at 9 bases. The sample comprised peripheral blood. The clonotype comes from a woman of 80 years or more with acute or convalescent COVID-19. The CDR3 nucleotides read TGCGCCAGCAGCTTGGCCACAGGGGGCGGCCATGGCTACACCTTC. Amino acid sequence: CASSLATGGGHGYTF.